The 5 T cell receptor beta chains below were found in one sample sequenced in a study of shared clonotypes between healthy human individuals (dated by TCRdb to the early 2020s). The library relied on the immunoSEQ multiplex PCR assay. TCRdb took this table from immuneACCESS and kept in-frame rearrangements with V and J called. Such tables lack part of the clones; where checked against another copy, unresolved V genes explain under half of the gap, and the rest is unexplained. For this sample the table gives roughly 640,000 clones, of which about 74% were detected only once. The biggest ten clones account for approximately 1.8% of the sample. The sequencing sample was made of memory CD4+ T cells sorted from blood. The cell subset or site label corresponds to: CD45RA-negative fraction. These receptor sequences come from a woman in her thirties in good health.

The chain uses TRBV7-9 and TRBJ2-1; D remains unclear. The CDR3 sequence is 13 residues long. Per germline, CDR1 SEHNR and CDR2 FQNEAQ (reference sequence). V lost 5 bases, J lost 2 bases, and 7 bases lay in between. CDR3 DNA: TGTGCCAGCAGCCTACTCGCCTACAATGAGCAGTTCTTC. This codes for CASSLLAYNEQFF.

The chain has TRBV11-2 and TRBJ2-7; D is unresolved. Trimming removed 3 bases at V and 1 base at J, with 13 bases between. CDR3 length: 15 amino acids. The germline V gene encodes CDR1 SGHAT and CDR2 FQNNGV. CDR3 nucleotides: TGTGCCAGCAGCTTGACGTTAACCTTATCCTACGAGCAGTACTTC. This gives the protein CASSLTLTLSYEQYF.

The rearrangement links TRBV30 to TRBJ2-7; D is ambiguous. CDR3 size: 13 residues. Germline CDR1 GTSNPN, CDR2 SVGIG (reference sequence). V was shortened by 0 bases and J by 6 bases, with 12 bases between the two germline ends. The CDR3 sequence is CAWSVFQAGEQYF. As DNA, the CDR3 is TGTGCCTGGAGTGTATTTCAGGCCGGCGAGCAGTACTTC.

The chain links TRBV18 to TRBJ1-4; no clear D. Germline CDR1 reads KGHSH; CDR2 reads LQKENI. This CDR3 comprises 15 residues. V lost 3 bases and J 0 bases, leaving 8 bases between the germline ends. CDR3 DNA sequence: TGTGCCAGCTCACCCAGTAGGACAACTAATGAAAAACTGTTTTTT. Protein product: CASSPSRTTNEKLFF. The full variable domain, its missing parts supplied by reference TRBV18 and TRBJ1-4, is NAGVMQNPRHLVRRRGQEARLRCSPMKGHSHVYWYRQLPEEGLKFMVYLQKENIIDESGMPKERFSAEFPKEGPSILRIQQVVRGDSAAYFCASSPSRTTNEKLFFGSGTQLSVL.

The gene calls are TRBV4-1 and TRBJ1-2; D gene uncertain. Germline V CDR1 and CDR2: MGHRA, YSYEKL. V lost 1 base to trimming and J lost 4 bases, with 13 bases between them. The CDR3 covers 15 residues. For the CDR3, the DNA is TGCGCCAGCAGCCAAGCTCAGGACCGTGCCTATGGCTACACCTTC. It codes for CASSQAQDRAYGYTF.